A selection of T cell receptor beta chains follows, all from one sample in a study of metastatic and nonmetastatic thyroid tumors. TCRdb re-clonotyped the PCR reads through MiXCR. The repertoire has around 14,000 clones, 23% of them found once; the top ten carry under 9.5%. The sequencing input was blood. The receptor source for this set is a female donor with papillary thyroid cancer or a benign thyroid nodule (not recorded which). Some clones in this sample may be carry-over from other donors' samples. Both conserved end residues are part of each CDR3. The D gene is left open where the match is weak. The size field is filled for only some rows; it gives once, few, many or a size class.

>many|TRBV5-1|NA|TRBJ1-1
CASSPGGWGTEAFF
TGCGCCAGCAGCCCCGGGGGGTGGGGCACTGAAGCTTTCTTT
>medium-sized|TRBV6-1|TRBD1|TRBJ2-5
CASSKDREETQYF
TGTGCCAGCAGCAAAGACAGGGAAGAGACCCAGTACTTC
>once|TRBV4-2|NA|TRBJ2-1
CASSSIEGGDEQFF
TGTGCCAGCAGCTCGATAGAGGGAGGCGATGAGCAGTTCTTC
>once|TRBV9|TRBD2|TRBJ2-2
CASSAGTSGRGNTGELFF
TGTGCCAGCAGCGCCGGGACTAGCGGGAGGGGCAACACCGGGGAGCTGTTTTTT
>medium-sized|TRBV10-3|NA|TRBJ1-6
CAISEWGDGSPLHF
TGTGCCATCAGTGAGTGGGGGGATGGTTCACCCCTCCACTTT
>NA|TRBV14|NA|TRBJ2-2
CASSQEQGYRTGELFF
TGTGCCAGCAGCCAAGAACAGGGATATAGGACCGGGGAGCTGTTTTTT
>NA|TRBV19|NA|TRBJ2-2
CAVVGRGNTGELFF
TGTGCCGTAGTGGGGAGAGGGAACACCGGAGAGCTGTTTTTT
>medium-sized|TRBV6-2/TRBV6-3|NA|TRBJ2-7
CASNQGSNEQYF
TGTGCCAGCAACCAGGGGAGCAACGAGCAGTACTTC
>medium-sized|TRBV12-3/TRBV12-4|NA|TRBJ1-2
CASSLPGTIGYGYTF
TGTGCCAGCAGTTTGCCTGGGACGATTGGGTATGGCTACACCTTC
>NA|TRBV7-9|NA|TRBJ2-5
CASSRGIATETQYF
TGTGCCAGCAGCCGAGGAATAGCGACGGAGACACAGTACTTC
>few|TRBV2|TRBD2|TRBJ2-5
CASSLSGWGGCQYF
TGTGCCAGCAGCTTATCGGGGTGGGGGGGGTGCCAGTACTTC
>many|TRBV18|NA|TRBJ2-1
CASSPRQNNEQFF
TGTGCCAGCTCACCACGTCAGAACAATGAGCAGTTCTTC
>NA|TRBV5-1|NA|TRBJ2-7
CASSLLAHEQYF
TGCGCCAGCAGCTTGCTAGCCCACGAGCAGTACTTC
>NA|TRBV5-1|NA|TRBJ1-1
CASRVLGMNTEAFF
TGCGCCAGCAGAGTCTTAGGGATGAACACTGAAGCTTTCTTT
>many|TRBV7-9|NA|TRBJ1-4
CASSFARTNEKLFF
TGTGCCAGCAGCTTCGCGCGGACGAATGAAAAACTGTTTTTT
>NA|TRBV19|TRBD1|TRBJ1-1
CASSSPWTGGSVTEAFF
TGTGCCAGTAGTTCGCCATGGACAGGGGGCTCCGTCACTGAAGCTTTCTTT
>many|TRBV20-1|NA|TRBJ1-1
CSASGGHTEAFF
TGCAGTGCTAGCGGGGGACACACTGAAGCTTTCTTT
>many|TRBV7-9|NA|TRBJ2-7
CASSSQGYEQYF
TGTGCCAGCAGCTCACAGGGATACGAGCAGTACTTC
>NA|TRBV4-3|NA|TRBJ2-7
CASSQDLGGYEQYF
TGCGCCAGCAGCCAAGATCTGGGGGGCTACGAGCAGTACTTC
>many|TRBV6-4|TRBD1|TRBJ2-1
CASSIGTGGNEQFF
TGTGCCAGCAGTATAGGGACAGGGGGAAATGAGCAGTTCTTC
>NA|TRBV11-3|NA|TRBJ1-3
CASSLSTTIYF
TGTGCCAGCAGCTTATCGACCACCATATATTTT